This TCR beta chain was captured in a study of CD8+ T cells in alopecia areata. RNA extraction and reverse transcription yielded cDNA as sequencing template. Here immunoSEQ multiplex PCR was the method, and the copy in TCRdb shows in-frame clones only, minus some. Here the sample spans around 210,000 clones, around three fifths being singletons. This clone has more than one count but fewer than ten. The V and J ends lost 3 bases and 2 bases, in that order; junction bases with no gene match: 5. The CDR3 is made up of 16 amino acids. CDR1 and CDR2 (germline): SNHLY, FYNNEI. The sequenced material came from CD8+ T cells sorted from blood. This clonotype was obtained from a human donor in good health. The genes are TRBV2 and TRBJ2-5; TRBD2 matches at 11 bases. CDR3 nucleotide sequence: TGTGCCAGCAGTGACCCTAGCGGGGGGAGTCAAGAGACCCAGTACTTC. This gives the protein CASSDPSGGSQETQYF.